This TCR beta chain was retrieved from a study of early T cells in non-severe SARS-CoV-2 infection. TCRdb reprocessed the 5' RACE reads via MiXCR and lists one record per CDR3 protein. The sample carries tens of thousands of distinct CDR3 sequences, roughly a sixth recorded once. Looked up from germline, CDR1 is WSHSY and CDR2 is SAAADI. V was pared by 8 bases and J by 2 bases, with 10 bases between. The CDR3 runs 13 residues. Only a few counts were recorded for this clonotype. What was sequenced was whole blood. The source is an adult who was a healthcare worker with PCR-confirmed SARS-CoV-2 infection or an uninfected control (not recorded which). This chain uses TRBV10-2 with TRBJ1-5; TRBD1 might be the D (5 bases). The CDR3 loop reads CASFRGGNQPQHF. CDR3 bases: TGCGCCAGCTTTAGGGGCGGCAATCAGCCCCAGCATTTT.